This T cell receptor beta chain derives from a study of beta chain features in type 1 diabetes (dated by TCRdb to between 2018 and 2020). About the study as a whole: No differences in mean age, gender distribution, total cell number or subset yield were found between patients and healthy donors. A total of some 100,000,000 sorted cells were examined across all samples, and a strong correlation was observed between cell number per subset and RNA yield. The study compared the TCRB repertoires of sorted circulating CD4+ T cell subsets in recently diagnosed type 1 diabetes patients with those in matched healthy donors. Naive and central memory subsets were obtained from all 28 donors, but regulatory and stem cell-like memory subsets were isolated from only 8 patients and roughly 8 healthy donors. Study-wide conclusions, independent of this receptor: Naive, central memory and regulatory TCRB repertoires appeared to be more alike among patients than among healthy donors. Patients with type 1 diabetes made fewer insertions and deleted more nucleotides at VDJ recombination sites, implying thymic rearrangement abnormalities. Type 1 diabetes patients showed a moderate but significant shortening of TCRB CDR3 length in all four CD4+ subsets. PCR might favor shorter templates, but patient and control samples were amplified and corrected together, so any skew would affect both groups equally. Because cDNA rather than genomic DNA was sequenced, highly expressing activated cells could have been over-represented, although no difference in activation and CD3 levels was found between groups. HLA sub-analyses involved small numbers of individuals, so any influence of HLA type on TCRB rearrangement remained unresolved.

Trimming costs V 1 base and J 3 bases, and their ends lie 10 bases apart. There are 15 amino acids in the CDR3, from cysteine to phenylalanine inclusive. Of all the DNA, just the CDR3 is kept, 45 bases in frame from base 1. CDR1 and CDR2, looked up from the germline V gene, are SGHVS and FNYEAQ. With regard to this clone: This clone's antigen is unknown. No much larger clone is present one base from it, and per-base qualities are unavailable.

The entire amount of isolated RNA was reverse transcribed using the High Capacity cDNA Reverse Transcription Kit, so the sequenced TCRB transcripts were expressed ones. For stem cell-like memory T cell samples, survey-depth immunoSEQ sequencing was used, averaging about 970,000 total reads per sample. Sorted cells were lysed in RLT buffer and RNA was extracted with DNase-treated RNeasy Micro or Mini kits, depending on cell number. To prevent cross-contamination, each cell subset was processed individually, whereas patient and healthy donor samples were processed jointly. TCRB sequences were amplified from cDNA with the immunoSEQ multiplex PCR, producing 87-bp fragments spanning the CDR3 region. Sequencing of the amplicons was done on the Illumina HiSeq platform. The study's processing was this. PCR bias was corrected computationally using synthetic template baselines, and reads within Hamming distance 2 were collapsed, with unmergeable singletons discarded. Reads were aligned against IMGT so that V, D and J genes, CDR3 length and insertions or deletions at six rearrangement sites could be assigned. Within each subset, clonotype counts were normalized to sorted cell number, after which true diversity and Gini coefficients were computed with the tcR R package. The overlap coefficient, calculated on TCRB nucleotide sequences, was used to measure repertoire sharing. The source is immuneACCESS, and TCRdb retained only in-frame sequences with V and J called. Part of the clones is not carried over; for the studies checked, unresolved V genes explain less than half of this, and the remainder is unexplained. D and trimming were read from the DNA, whereas the V and J calls and clone size are those reported in that table. Within this sample are around 26,000 clones, with 68% of them counted one time only. The ten biggest clones cover roughly 1.1% of the sample.

Each donor gave one peripheral blood draw, roughly 110 mL on average, collected into heparinised tubes. A BD FACSAria II was used to sort naive, central memory, regulatory and stem cell-like memory CD4+ T cells with a panel that included CD45RO, CCR7, CD25, CD127, CD95 and CD27. All sorted populations exceeded 95% purity. PBMCs were isolated right away by Lymphoprep density gradient centrifugation and were stained directly, without culture. To minimize batch effects, samples were stained and sorted in pairs, one healthy donor with one patient per experiment. The sequenced sample consisted of stem cell memory CD4+ T cells from blood. What the cell subset or site label conveys for this sample: stem cell-like memory CD4+ T cells. This receptor was identified in a middle-aged woman with type 1 diabetes. The chain is encoded by TRBV7-6 joined to TRBJ2-1, and perhaps TRBD2 as D gene, on 7 matching bases. The CDR3: CASSLGGGHYNEQFF. The DNA reads as follows: TGTGCCAGCAGCTTAGGGGGGGGCCACTACAATGAGCAGTTCTTC. With the rest looked up from the reference TRBV7-6 and TRBJ2-1 genes rather than sequenced, the full variable domain is GAGVSQSPRYKVTKRGQDVALRCDPISGHVSLYWYRQALGQGPEFLTYFNYEAQQDKSGLPNDRFSAERPEGSISTLTIQRTEQRDSAMYRCASSLGGGHYNEQFFGPGTRLTVL.